A single sample is the source of the 17 T cell receptor beta chains below, sequenced in a study of cytomegalovirus exposure and HLA in healthy donors (TCRdb year 2017). Libraries were built with the immunoSEQ multiplex PCR assay. For the multiplex PCR, a mixture combining 60 forward primers for TCR Vbeta segments and 13 reverse primers for TCR Jbeta segments was used. TCRdb's version of the immuneACCESS table is confined to in-frame rearrangements and falls short of the full clone set. An unresolved V gene accounts for under half of the shortfall where checked; the remainder is of unknown origin. For this sample there are fewer than 250,000 clones; 81% appear just once. About 3% of the sample goes to the ten largest clones. Input material: PBMCs. The receptors derive from a man aged 35-49 years in good health and CMV-seropositive.

The gene calls are TRBV7-2 and TRBJ2-7; D gene uncertain. The V and J ends lost 7 bases and 0 bases respectively, with 10 bases between them. The CDR3 spans 13 residues. Germline V gene data show CDR1 as SGHTA and CDR2 as FQGNSA. The CDR3 loop reads CASKLPSSYEQYF. DNA of the CDR3: TGTGCCAGCAAACTCCCTTCCTCCTACGAGCAGTACTTC.

V is TRBV23-1 and J is TRBJ1-4, with 7 bases matching TRBD1. TRBV23-1 is filed as an ORF, its function uncertain. This CDR3 region has 16 residues. After removal of 2 bases from V and 7 bases from J, the junction contained 10 bases not matched to a gene. DNA of the CDR3: TGCGCCAGCAGTCAACCGAAAGACAGGGTGGGTGAAAAACTGTTTTTT. Translation gives CASSQPKDRVGEKLFF.

J is TRBJ2-1 and V is TRBV6-5, with 10 bases matching TRBD2. Germline values: CDR1 MNHEY, CDR2 SVGAGI. The CDR3 is made up of 12 amino acids. J was trimmed by 10 bases and V by 7 bases; bases with no gene match: 4. CDR3 bases: TGTGCCAGCAAGACTAGCGGGCGAGAGCAGTTCTTC. The encoded protein is CASKTSGREQFF.

The chain employs TRBV5-8 and TRBJ2-3; 7 nucleotides line up with TRBD1. V trimming: 2 bases; J trimming: 1 base; junction bases outside the gene matches: 4. This CDR3 has 15 amino acids. CDR1 and CDR2 from the germline V gene are SGHTS and YDEGEE. This CDR3 reads CASSFWQGGTDTQYF. The CDR3 DNA follows: TGTGCCAGCAGCTTTTGGCAGGGGGGCACAGATACGCAGTATTTT.

This sequence joins TRBV2 and TRBJ1-2; perhaps TRBD1 as D (5 bases). Trimming shortened V by 7 bases and J by 4 bases, and 13 bases separated the two germline ends. Germline CDR1 reads SNHLY; CDR2 reads FYNNEI. The CDR3 is 13 amino acids. The CDR3 bases are TGTGCCAGCATGGGCAGGGCCACCTATGGCTACACCTTC. It yields the protein CASMGRATYGYTF.

This clone showed up just once. The chain combines TRBV19 with TRBJ1-3; D is unresolved. This CDR3 has 15 amino acids. Germline V gene data show CDR1 as LNHDA and CDR2 as SQIVND (reference sequence). V was cut by 4 bases and J by 0 bases, with 10 bases left in between. The CDR3: CASSTVAVSGNTIYF. CDR3 DNA: TGTGCCAGTAGTACGGTAGCGGTCTCTGGAAACACCATATATTTT.

The rearrangement links TRBV5-5 to TRBJ2-7, with 7 bases matching TRBD1. The CDR3 is made up of 15 amino acids. From germline, CDR1 is SGHKS and CDR2 YYEKEE (reference sequence). The V and J ends lost 4 bases and 2 bases, in that order; junction bases with no gene match: 9. CDR3 protein: CASSLLPGQTYEQYF. The DNA of the CDR3 is TGTGCCAGCAGCCTTCTCCCGGGACAGACCTACGAGCAGTACTTC.

The chain links TRBV4-2 to TRBJ2-7, with 10 positions matching TRBD1. The CDR3 consists of 13 residues. V lost 4 bases to trimming and J lost 5 bases; unmatched junction nucleotides: 2. Per the germline V gene, CDR1 is LGHNA and CDR2 is YNFKEQ. CDR3 DNA sequence: TGTGCCAGCAGCCGGGGGACAGGGGACGAGCAGTACTTC. The encoded protein is CASSRGTGDEQYF.

The chain carries TRBV6-1 and TRBJ2-2; D is uncertain. CDR3 length: 11 residues. Trimming removed 5 bases at V and 7 bases at J, with 5 bases between. Germline values: CDR1 MNHNS, CDR2 SASEGT. The CDR3 loop reads CASSNYGELFF. In nucleotides, the CDR3 is TGTGCCAGCAGTAATTACGGGGAGCTGTTTTTT.

The V and J genes are TRBV7-9 and TRBJ2-7; 8 bases are shared with TRBD2. The germline CDR1 and CDR2 sequences are SEHNR and FQNEAQ (reference sequence). V dropped 5 bases and J dropped 4; count of bases not matched to a gene: 19. This CDR3 contains 18 residues. In DNA form, the CDR3 reads TGTGCCAGCAGCCCTAGTCGGCTCCCAGCGGGAGTTCGTTACGAGCAGTACTTC. Its protein is CASSPSRLPAGVRYEQYF.

The chain couples TRBV30 to TRBJ2-7, with TRBD1 identical over 7 bases. The germline V gene has CDR1 GTSNPN and CDR2 SVGIG (reference sequence). CDR3 length: 13 residues. Trimming cost V 1 base and J 7 bases; bases outside gene matches: 7. The CDR3, as DNA: TGTGCCTGGAGTGCCCGACAGGGCTGGGAGCAGTACTTC. Its protein is CAWSARQGWEQYF.

This chain connects TRBV6-6 to TRBJ2-1, with TRBD1 matching over 10 bases. Per germline, CDR1 MNHNY and CDR2 SVGAGI (reference sequence). The CDR3 is made up of 15 amino acids. The V gene end was trimmed by 0 bases and the J gene end by 9 bases; junction bases not matched to a gene: 5. The CDR3 DNA is TGTGCCAGCAGTTACTCGGGACAGGGGAACAGTGAGCAGTTCTTC. Protein product: CASSYSGQGNSEQFF.

V usage is TRBV7-9 and J usage is TRBJ2-2; D remains ambiguous. Trimming stripped 5 bases from V and 7 bases from J, with 11 bases between. This CDR3 contains 13 residues. From germline, CDR1 is SEHNR and CDR2 FQNEAQ (reference sequence). CDR3 in amino acids: CASSAYPGGELFF. CDR3 bases: TGTGCCAGCAGCGCCTATCCTGGCGGGGAGCTGTTTTTT.

J is TRBJ1-5 and V is TRBV6-5, with 8 bases aligning to TRBD1. The V and J ends lost 6 bases and 6 bases, in that order; junction bases with no gene match: 4. This CDR3 comprises 13 residues. Germline V gene lookup returns CDR1 MNHEY and CDR2 SVGAGI. CDR3 protein: CASRRQGLQPQHF. The CDR3 DNA reads as TGTGCCAGCAGGAGACAGGGGCTTCAGCCCCAGCATTTT.

This clone appeared a few times. The chain uses TRBV5-4 and TRBJ1-2, with 9 nucleotides matching TRBD1. Trimming at V came to 4 bases and at J to 8 bases, leaving 6 bases not matched to a gene. Germline V CDR1 and CDR2: SGHNT, YYREEE (reference sequence). The CDR3 totals 13 residues. The CDR3 loop reads CASSVDRGGGYTF. CDR3 nucleotide sequence: TGTGCCAGCAGCGTGGACAGGGGAGGCGGCTACACCTTC.

The chain links TRBV6-5 to TRBJ1-5; TRBD1 matches 8 bases. The V gene's germline CDR1 is MNHEY and CDR2 SVGAGI. This CDR3 is 15 amino acids long. V gave up 5 bases and J gave up 4 bases; unmatched junction bases: 7. The CDR3 DNA is TGTGCCAGCAGTGGAAGGACAGGGCAGAATCAGCCCCAGCATTTT. Amino acid sequence: CASSGRTGQNQPQHF.

This rearrangement joins TRBV4-1 to TRBJ2-3, with 11 bases aligning to TRBD2. Germline assignment: CDR1 MGHRA and CDR2 YSYEKL. V dropped 0 bases and J dropped 5; count of bases not matched to a gene: 7. This CDR3 spans 17 amino acids. CDR3 sequence reads: CASSQDLTSGEVDTQYF. CDR3 nucleotide sequence: TGCGCCAGCAGCCAAGATTTGACTAGCGGGGAGGTAGATACGCAGTATTTT.